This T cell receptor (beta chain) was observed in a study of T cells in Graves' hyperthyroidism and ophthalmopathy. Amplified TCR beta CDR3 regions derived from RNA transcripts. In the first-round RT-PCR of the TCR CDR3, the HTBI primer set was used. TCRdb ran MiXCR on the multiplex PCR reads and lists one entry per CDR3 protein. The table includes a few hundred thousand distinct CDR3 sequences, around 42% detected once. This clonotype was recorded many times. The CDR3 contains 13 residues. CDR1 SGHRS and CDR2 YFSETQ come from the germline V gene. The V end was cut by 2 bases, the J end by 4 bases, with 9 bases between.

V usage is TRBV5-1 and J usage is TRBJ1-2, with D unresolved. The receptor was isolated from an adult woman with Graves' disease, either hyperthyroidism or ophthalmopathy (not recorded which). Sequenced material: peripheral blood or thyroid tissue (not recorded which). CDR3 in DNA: TGCGCCAGCAGCTTTGGGCAGAGCTATGGCTACACCTTC. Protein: CASSFGQSYGYTF.